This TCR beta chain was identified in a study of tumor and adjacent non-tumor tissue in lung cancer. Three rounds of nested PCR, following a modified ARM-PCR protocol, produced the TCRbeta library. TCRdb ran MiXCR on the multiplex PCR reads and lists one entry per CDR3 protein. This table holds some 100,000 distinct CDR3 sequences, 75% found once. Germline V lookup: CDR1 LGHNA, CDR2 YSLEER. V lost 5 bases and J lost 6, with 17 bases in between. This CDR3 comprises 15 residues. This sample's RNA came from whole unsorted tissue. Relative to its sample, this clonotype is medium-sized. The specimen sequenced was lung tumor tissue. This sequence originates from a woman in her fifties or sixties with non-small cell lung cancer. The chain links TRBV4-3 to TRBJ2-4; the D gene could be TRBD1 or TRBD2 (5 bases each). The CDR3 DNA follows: TGCGCCAGCAGCTTGGGGACCGGTGAGAGAAACATTCAGTACTTC. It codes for CASSLGTGERNIQYF.